These 30 T cell receptor beta chains originate from one sample sequenced in a study of human T cells and chemical hapten exposure. TCRdb reprocessed the RACE reads with MiXCR, giving one entry per CDR3 protein. In the table there are tens of thousands of distinct CDR3 sequences, roughly 9.8% of which are singletons. Time point given: pre-sensitization, week 0. Described treatment: therapeutic diphenylcyclopropenone sensitization with weekly scalp DPC. Sequencing was performed on whole blood, taken in connection with sensitization to the hapten diphenylcyclopropenone (DPC). Receptor source: a woman in her forties or fifties with alopecia areata. Some clones in this sample may be carry-over from other donors' samples.

The table lists this clonotype with many counts. This chain uses TRBV7-2 with TRBJ1-2, with a tentative D call TRBD1 (5 bases). Germline values: CDR1 SGHTA, CDR2 FQGNSA. Trimming left V 5 bases short and J 8 bases short, with 15 bases between. The length of the CDR3 is 13 residues. The CDR3 coding sequence is TGTGCCAGCAGCCCCACAGGTGTAGGGGGCTACACCTTC. The encoded protein is CASSPTGVGGYTF. The variable domain in full, with the rest retrieved from reference TRBV7-2 and TRBJ1-2, is GAGVSQSPSNKVTEKGKDVELRCDPISGHTALYWYRQSLGQGLEFLIYFQGNSAPDKSGLPSDRFSAERTGGSVSTLTIQRTQQEDSAVYLCASSPTGVGGYTFGSGTRLTVV.

This clonotype has only a few counts. This chain joins TRBV25-1 and TRBJ1-4; D not certain. CDR1 and CDR2 (germline): MGHDK, SYGVNS. The length of the CDR3 is 14 residues. The ends were cut back, 3 bases at V and 4 bases at J, with 9 bases in the middle. CDR3 protein: CASSDSNSNEKLFF. The DNA for the CDR3 is TGTGCCAGCAGTGACAGTAATAGTAATGAAAAACTGTTTTTT.

This chain uses TRBV6-4 with TRBJ1-1; D remains unclear. With 0 bases removed from V and 8 bases from J, the gap between germline ends came to 13 bases. The CDR3 length is 14 residues. Germline V CDR1 and CDR2: MRHNA, SNTAGT. The CDR3 coding sequence is TGTGCCAGCAGTGACTCGACGAGAAGCAGCGAAGCTTTCTTT. It translates to CASSDSTRSSEAFF.

This clonotype has ten or more counts. This chain uses TRBV29-1 with TRBJ2-7; TRBD2 matches 8 bases. Losses at the gene ends were 1 base for V and 6 bases for J; bases not matched to a gene: 14. The CDR3 is made up of 16 amino acids. Germline V gives CDR1 SQVTM, CDR2 ANQGSEA. This CDR3 reads CSVEVERGSGPLEQYF. CDR3 DNA sequence: TGCAGCGTTGAAGTGGAGCGGGGGAGTGGTCCCCTCGAGCAGTACTTC.

The rearrangement links TRBV7-9 to TRBJ2-3, with 9 bases fitting TRBD2. Germline CDR1 is SEHNR and CDR2 is FQNEAQ (reference sequence). The V gene end was trimmed by 5 bases and the J gene end by 1 base; junction bases not matched to a gene: 7. CDR3 size: 16 residues. The CDR3 sequence is CASSPELAGGTDTQYF. The CDR3 DNA reads TGTGCCAGCAGCCCGGAACTAGCGGGCGGCACAGATACGCAGTATTTT.

This clonotype was recorded a few times. The chain carries TRBV13 and TRBJ2-5, with 9 bases fitting TRBD1. The CDR3 runs to 15 residues. CDR1 PRHDT and CDR2 FYEKMQ come from the germline V gene (reference sequence). Trimming took 5 bases from V and 5 from J; bases not matched to a gene: 9. The CDR3 reads CASSPHGQGRETQYF. The CDR3 DNA sequence: TGTGCCAGCAGCCCACACGGACAGGGGCGCGAGACCCAGTACTTC. Based on the CDR3 plus reference TRBV13 and TRBJ2-5, the full variable domain is AAGVIQSPRHLIKEKRETATLKCYPIPRHDTVYWYQQGPGQDPQFLISFYEKMQSDKGSIPDRFSAQQFSDYHSELNMSSLELGDSALYFCASSPHGQGRETQYFGPGTRLLVL.

This chain uses TRBV12-3 or TRBV12-4 with TRBJ2-3, with no clear D. The length of the CDR3 is 15 residues. The V end lost 3 bases, the J end lost 0 bases, and 10 bases lay between the germline ends. The CDR3 spells CASSFPAASTDTQYF. CDR3 coding DNA: TGTGCCAGCAGTTTTCCGGCGGCTAGCACAGATACGCAGTATTTT.

Concerning this clonotype: A much larger clone is a single base away; this may be a read error. This chain uses TRBV6-1 with TRBJ2-7; the D is unclear. The V gene's germline CDR1 is MNHNS and CDR2 SASEGT. This CDR3 is built from 14 residues. Written as DNA, the CDR3 is TGTGCCAGCAGTGAACAGGCGTTATCCTGCGAGCAGTACTTC. It translates to CASSEQALSCEQYF.

This clonotype was seen only a few times. This chain links TRBV5-1 with TRBJ2-7; 7 bases line up with TRBD1. CDR3 size: 13 residues. Germline V lookup: CDR1 SGHRS, CDR2 YFSETQ. V trimming: 3 bases; J trimming: 5 bases; junction bases outside the gene matches: 5. CDR3: CASSSTGYDEQYF. CDR3 DNA sequence: TGCGCCAGCAGCTCGACAGGGTACGACGAGCAGTACTTC.

This clonotype was recorded a few times. The V call is TRBV29-1, the J call TRBJ1-5; 7 bases line up with TRBD1. Looked up from germline, CDR1 is SQVTM and CDR2 is ANQGSEA. V was pared by 4 bases and J by 3 bases, with 3 bases of the junction left unmatched. This CDR3 has 13 residues. The chain's CDR3 is CSVAQGNNQPQHF. In nucleotides, the CDR3 is TGCAGCGTTGCACAGGGGAACAATCAGCCCCAGCATTTT. The full variable domain, in which reference TRBV29-1 and TRBJ1-5 provide the parts outside the CDR3, is SAVISQKPSRDICQRGTSLTIQCQVDSQVTMMFWYRQQPGQSLTLIATANQGSEATYESGFVIDKFPISRPNLTFSTLTVSNMSPEDSSIYLCSVAQGNNQPQHFGDGTRLSIL.

Ten or more counts support this clonotype. This chain connects TRBV7-9 to TRBJ1-4; D is unclear. Trimming took off 1 base at V and 6 bases at J, with 9 bases between the two ends. This CDR3 has 14 residues. The germline V gene encodes CDR1 SEHNR and CDR2 FQNEAQ (reference sequence). CDR3 amino acids: CASSLDTGYEKLFF. The CDR3 DNA is TGTGCCAGCAGCTTAGATACGGGATATGAAAAACTGTTTTTT.

The V gene is TRBV7-7, the J gene TRBJ2-2; a possible D gene is TRBD1 (5 bases). V dropped 4 bases and J dropped 5 bases, with 14 bases sitting between them. Germline values: CDR1 SSHAT, CDR2 FNYEAQ (reference sequence). The CDR3 sequence is 15 residues long. Here the CDR3 reads CASSSGPTRTGELFF. CDR3 nucleotide sequence: TGTGCCAGCAGCTCAGGGCCCACAAGGACCGGGGAGCTGTTTTTT.

On this clonotype itself: A much larger clone differs from this one at a single base, so this may be a read error. V is TRBV4-2 and J is TRBJ2-4; D perhaps matches TRBD1 (5 bases). Germline-derived CDR1 and CDR2 are LGHNA and YNFKEQ. V was shortened by 1 base and J by 1 base, with 8 bases between the two germline ends. The CDR3 runs 15 residues. CDR3 amino acids: CASSQADTAKNIQYF. CDR3 in DNA: TGTGCCAGCAGCCAAGCGGACACTGCCAAAAACATTCAGTACTTC.

This clonotype has at least ten counts. The rearrangement joins TRBV6-6 to TRBJ1-6, with TRBD1 identical over 11 bases. V lost 6 bases and J lost 8; bases outside the gene matches: 9. Germline loops: CDR1 MNHNY, CDR2 SVGAGI (reference sequence). This CDR3 is built from 16 residues. Written as DNA, the CDR3 is TGTGCCAGCAGACATGGACAGGGGGCATCGGATTCACCCCTCCACTTT. This translates into CASRHGQGASDSPLHF.

This clonotype was recorded at least ten times. DNA for the CDR3: TGTGCCAGCAATCAGGGGATGAACACTGAAGCTTTCTTT. Translation: CASNQGMNTEAFF. The chain has TRBV6-6 and TRBJ1-1; TRBD1 might be the D (6 bases). Trimming took 7 bases from V and 0 from J, leaving 9 bases between them. CDR1 is MNHNY and CDR2 is SVGAGI in the germline V gene (reference sequence). The CDR3 extends over 13 amino acids.

This clonotype was found a few times. The chain couples TRBV18 to TRBJ2-2, with TRBD1 matching 7 bases. The CDR3 consists of 16 residues. CDR1 is KGHSH, CDR2 LQKENI, per germline. With 3 bases clipped from V and 1 base from J, the junction kept 5 bases outside the gene matches. CDR3 coding DNA: TGTGCCAGCTCACCCAGACAGGGCTTGAACACCGGGGAGCTGTTTTTT. The encoded protein is CASSPRQGLNTGELFF.

There are a few counts of this clonotype. CDR3 sequence reads: CASSSDRVSEKLFF. CDR3 in DNA: TGTGCCAGCAGCTCCGACAGGGTATCCGAAAAACTGTTTTTT. The chain couples TRBV7-9 to TRBJ1-4, with 7 bases fitting TRBD1. The V gene end was trimmed by 4 bases and the J gene end by 8 bases; junction bases not matched to a gene: 7. Per the germline V gene, CDR1 is SEHNR and CDR2 is FQNEAQ (reference sequence). The CDR3 has 14 amino acids.

The rearrangement uses TRBV6-6 and TRBJ1-1, with D tentatively TRBD1 (6 bases). Germline V gene data show CDR1 as MNHNY and CDR2 as SVGAGI (reference sequence). CDR3 length: 15 amino acids. V was clipped by 3 bases and J by 3 bases, with 14 bases between them. The CDR3 loop is CASSYSRGMDTEAFF. CDR3 in DNA: TGTGCCAGCAGTTATTCCAGGGGCATGGACACTGAAGCTTTCTTT.

This clonotype was counted only a few times. V usage is TRBV6-5 and J usage is TRBJ1-3, with D maybe TRBD1 (5 bases). V was cut by 4 bases and J by 4 bases, with 14 bases left in between. The CDR3 has 15 amino acids. Germline assignment: CDR1 MNHEY and CDR2 SVGAGI. The CDR3 DNA reads as TGTGCCAGCAGTTCGACAGTGATCGGCGGAAACACCATATATTTT. Protein product: CASSSTVIGGNTIYF.

V usage is TRBV9 and J usage is TRBJ1-1, with D tentatively TRBD1 (6 bases). The CDR3 runs 16 residues. V shed 2 bases and J shed 0 bases, with 14 bases lying between them. Germline CDR1 and CDR2: SGDLS and YYNGEE. CDR3 loop: CASSVTGSPVNTEAFF. CDR3 nucleotide sequence: TGTGCCAGCAGCGTCACAGGGTCCCCAGTGAACACTGAAGCTTTCTTT.

Many counts were recorded for this clonotype. The gene calls are TRBV11-2 and TRBJ1-2; D remains ambiguous. Germline V gives CDR1 SGHAT, CDR2 FQNNGV. The CDR3 sequence is 12 residues long. The V end lost 3 bases, the J end lost 4 bases, and 6 bases lay between the germline ends. CDR3 in amino acids: CASSFDFYGYTF. CDR3 nucleotide sequence: TGTGCCAGCAGCTTCGACTTCTATGGCTACACCTTC.

The sample holds a few counts of this clonotype. CDR3 in amino acids: CASSLEGGRKETQYF. CDR3 coding DNA: TGTGCCAGCAGCTTAGAGGGGGGACGGAAAGAGACCCAGTACTTC. The chain combines TRBV7-9 with TRBJ2-5; either TRBD1 or TRBD2 may supply D (6 bases each). CDR1 and CDR2 from the germline V gene are SEHNR and FQNEAQ (reference sequence). The CDR3 runs to 15 residues. With 1 base removed from V and 3 bases from J, the gap between germline ends came to 12 bases.

This clonotype has ten or more counts. The V and J genes are TRBV7-3 and TRBJ1-1; 9 bases are a match to TRBD1. Germline loops: CDR1 SGHTA, CDR2 FQGTGA. The CDR3 is 14 residues long. With 7 bases clipped from V and 4 bases from J, the junction kept 7 bases outside the gene matches. This chain's CDR3 is CASKPPGQGTEAFF. CDR3 in DNA: TGTGCCAGCAAGCCCCCGGGACAGGGCACTGAAGCTTTCTTT. Combining the CDR3 with reference TRBV7-3 and TRBJ1-1 gives the whole variable domain GAGVSQTPSNKVTEKGKYVELRCDPISGHTALYWYRQSLGQGPEFLIYFQGTGAADDSGLPNDRFFAVRPEGSVSTLKIQRTERGDSAVYLCASKPPGQGTEAFFGQGTRLTVV.

This clonotype has more than one count but fewer than ten. The chain employs TRBV10-3 and TRBJ2-7, with a tentative D call TRBD1 (6 bases). V shed 5 bases and J shed 3 bases, with 17 bases lying between them. The CDR3 covers 15 residues. Germline CDR1 is ENHRY and CDR2 is SYGVKD. CDR3 sequence reads: CAISLRGTTNYEQYF. CDR3 bases: TGTGCCATCAGTCTCCGTGGGACAACCAACTACGAGCAGTACTTC.

This clonotype was recorded a few times. The chain is built from TRBV7-2 and TRBJ2-7; D is unclear. The CDR3 totals 12 residues. The V gene's germline CDR1 is SGHTA and CDR2 FQGNSA. V shed 1 base and J shed 4 bases, with 5 bases lying between them. This CDR3 is CASSLEKYEQYF. The CDR3 DNA is TGTGCCAGCAGCTTAGAGAAATACGAGCAGTACTTC. Full variable domain (rest looked up from reference TRBV7-2 and TRBJ2-7): GAGVSQSPSNKVTEKGKDVELRCDPISGHTALYWYRQSLGQGLEFLIYFQGNSAPDKSGLPSDRFSAERTGGSVSTLTIQRTQQEDSAVYLCASSLEKYEQYFGPGTRLTVT.

This clonotype was seen more than once but under ten times. This rearrangement joins TRBV7-9 to TRBJ1-2, with a weak D call TRBD1 (5 bases). From germline, CDR1 is SEHNR and CDR2 FQNEAQ (reference sequence). The CDR3 extends over 14 amino acids. Trimming pared 4 bases from V and 0 bases from J, leaving 9 bases between. This CDR3 is CASSSTDPNYGYTF. The CDR3 DNA is TGTGCCAGCAGCTCGACAGACCCTAACTATGGCTACACCTTC.

In this sample, this clonotype turned up a few times. This chain links TRBV6-5 with TRBJ1-1, with D possibly TRBD1 on 6 matching bases. Per the germline V gene, CDR1 is MNHEY and CDR2 is SVGAGI. V was clipped by 5 bases and J by 0 bases, with 13 bases between them. The CDR3 loop spans 15 amino acids. This CDR3 is CASSKDRAMNTEAFF. The CDR3 DNA is TGTGCCAGCAGTAAGGACAGAGCTATGAACACTGAAGCTTTCTTT.

This clonotype showed up just a few times. The chain couples TRBV18 to TRBJ1-5; D gene unclear. This CDR3 is built from 14 residues. Germline V CDR1 and CDR2: KGHSH, LQKENI. Trimming took 0 bases from V and 1 from J, leaving 4 bases between them. The CDR3 nucleotides read TGTGCCAGCTCACCACCGGGGAGCAATCAGCCCCAGCATTTT. Translated: CASSPPGSNQPQHF.

V usage is TRBV7-2 and J usage is TRBJ1-5; the D is unclear. The V end lost 0 bases, the J end lost 3 bases, and 12 bases lay between the germline ends. CDR3 size: 16 residues. Per germline, CDR1 SGHTA and CDR2 FQGNSA. The chain's CDR3 is CASSLAIGRTNQPQHF. Written as DNA, the CDR3 is TGTGCCAGCAGCTTAGCGATCGGACGGACCAATCAGCCCCAGCATTTT.

There are many counts of this clonotype. The DNA for the CDR3 is TGTGCCACCAGCAGAGACAGGACGATGGGCAATGAGCAGTTCTTC. As protein: CATSRDRTMGNEQFF. The rearrangement links TRBV15 to TRBJ2-1, with D hard to call. Germline loops: CDR1 LNHNV, CDR2 YYDKDF (reference sequence). This CDR3 spans 15 amino acids. V was pared by 0 bases and J by 6 bases, with 12 bases between.